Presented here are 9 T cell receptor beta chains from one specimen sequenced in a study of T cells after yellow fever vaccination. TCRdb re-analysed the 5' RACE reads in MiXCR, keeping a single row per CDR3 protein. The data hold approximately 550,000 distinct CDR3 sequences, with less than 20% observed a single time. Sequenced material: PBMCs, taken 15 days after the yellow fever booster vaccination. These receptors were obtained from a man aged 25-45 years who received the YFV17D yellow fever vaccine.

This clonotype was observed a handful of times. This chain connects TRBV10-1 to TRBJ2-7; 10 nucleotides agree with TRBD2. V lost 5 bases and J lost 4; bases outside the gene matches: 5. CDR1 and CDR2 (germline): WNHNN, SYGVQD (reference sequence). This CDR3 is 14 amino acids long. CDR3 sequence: CASSPSGLAYEQYF. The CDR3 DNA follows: TGCGCCAGCAGTCCCTCGGGACTAGCGTACGAGCAGTACTTC.

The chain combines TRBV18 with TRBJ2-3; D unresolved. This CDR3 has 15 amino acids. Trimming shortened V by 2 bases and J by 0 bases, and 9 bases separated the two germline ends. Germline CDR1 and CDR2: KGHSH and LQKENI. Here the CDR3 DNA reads TGTGCCAGCTCACCATTCGCGGACAGCACAGATACGCAGTATTTT. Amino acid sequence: CASSPFADSTDTQYF. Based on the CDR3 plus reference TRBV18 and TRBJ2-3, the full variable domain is NAGVMQNPRHLVRRRGQEARLRCSPMKGHSHVYWYRQLPEEGLKFMVYLQKENIIDESGMPKERFSAEFPKEGPSILRIQQVVRGDSAAYFCASSPFADSTDTQYFGPGTRLTVL.

Here the CDR3 DNA reads TGTGCCAGCAGCCTAAGGGGGCGCGGCGTCGGGGGAAGCGGCTACACCTTC. It yields the protein CASSLRGRGVGGSGYTF. V is TRBV7-2 and J is TRBJ1-2, with 7 bases fitting TRBD1. The V gene end was trimmed by 5 bases and the J gene end by 8 bases; junction bases not matched to a gene: 20. This CDR3 is 17 amino acids long. Germline lookup yields CDR1 SGHTA and CDR2 FQGNSA.

The CDR3 region is CASSARENEQFF. The CDR3 coding sequence is TGTGCCAGCAGCGCCAGGGAAAATGAGCAGTTCTTC. The chain couples TRBV11-2 to TRBJ2-1; TRBD1 is a possible D gene (5 bases). Germline V gene data show CDR1 as SGHAT and CDR2 as FQNNGV. The CDR3 extends over 12 amino acids. Trimming stripped 5 bases from V and 7 bases from J, with 9 bases between.

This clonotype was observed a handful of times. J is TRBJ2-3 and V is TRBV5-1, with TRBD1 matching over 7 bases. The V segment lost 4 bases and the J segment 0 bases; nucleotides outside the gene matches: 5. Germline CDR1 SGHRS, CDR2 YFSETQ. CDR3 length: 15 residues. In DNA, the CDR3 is TGCGCCAGCAGCGAAGGGACAGCAAGCACAGATACGCAGTATTTT. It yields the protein CASSEGTASTDTQYF.

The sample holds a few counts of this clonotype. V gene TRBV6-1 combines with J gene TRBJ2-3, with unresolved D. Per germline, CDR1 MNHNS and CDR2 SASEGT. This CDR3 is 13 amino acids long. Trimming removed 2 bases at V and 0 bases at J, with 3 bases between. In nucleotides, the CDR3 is TGTGCCAGCAGTGAATTTAGCACAGATACGCAGTATTTT. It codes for CASSEFSTDTQYF.

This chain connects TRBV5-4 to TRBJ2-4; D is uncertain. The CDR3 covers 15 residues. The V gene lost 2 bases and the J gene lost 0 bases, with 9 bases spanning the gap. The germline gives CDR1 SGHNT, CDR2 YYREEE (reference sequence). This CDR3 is CASSLYGVAKNIQYF. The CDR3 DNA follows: TGTGCCAGCAGCTTATATGGGGTAGCCAAAAACATTCAGTACTTC.

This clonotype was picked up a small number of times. This CDR3 is CASSVVGTGDAFF. CDR3 coding DNA: TGTGCCAGCAGCGTAGTAGGGACAGGGGACGCTTTCTTT. This chain uses TRBV9 with TRBJ1-1; TRBD1 agrees at 10 bases. This CDR3 is built from 13 residues. Trimming removed 0 bases from V and 11 bases from J; junction bases left unmatched: 4. The germline gives CDR1 SGDLS, CDR2 YYNGEE.

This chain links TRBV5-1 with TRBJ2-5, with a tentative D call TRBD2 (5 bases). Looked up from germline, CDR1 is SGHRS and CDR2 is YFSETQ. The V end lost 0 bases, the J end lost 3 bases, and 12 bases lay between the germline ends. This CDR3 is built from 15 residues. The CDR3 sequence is CASSLGNTGKETQYF. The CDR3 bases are TGCGCCAGCAGCTTGGGCAACACGGGGAAAGAGACCCAGTACTTC.